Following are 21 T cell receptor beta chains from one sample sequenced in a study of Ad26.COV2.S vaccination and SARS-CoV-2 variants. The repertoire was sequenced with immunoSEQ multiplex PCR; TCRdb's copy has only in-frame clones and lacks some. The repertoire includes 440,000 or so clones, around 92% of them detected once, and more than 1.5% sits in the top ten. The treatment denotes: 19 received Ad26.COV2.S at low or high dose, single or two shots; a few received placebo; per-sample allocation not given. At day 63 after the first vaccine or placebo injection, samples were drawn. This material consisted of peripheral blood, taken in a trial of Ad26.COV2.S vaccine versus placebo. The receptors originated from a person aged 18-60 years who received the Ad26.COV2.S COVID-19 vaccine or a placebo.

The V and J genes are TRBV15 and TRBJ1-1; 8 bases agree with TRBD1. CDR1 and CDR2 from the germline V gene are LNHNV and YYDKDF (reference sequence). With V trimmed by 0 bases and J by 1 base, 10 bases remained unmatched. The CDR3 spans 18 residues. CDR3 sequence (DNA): TGTGCCACCAGCAGAGATACGCCGGGACAGGCATGGAACACTGAAGCTTTCTTT. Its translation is CATSRDTPGQAWNTEAFF.

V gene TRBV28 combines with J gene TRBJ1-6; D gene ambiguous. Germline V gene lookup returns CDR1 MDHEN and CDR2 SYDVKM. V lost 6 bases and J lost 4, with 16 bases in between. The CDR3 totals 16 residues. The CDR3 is CASSSQDGLYNSPLHF. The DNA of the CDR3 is TGTGCCAGCAGCTCCCAGGACGGTCTGTATAATTCACCCCTCCACTTT.

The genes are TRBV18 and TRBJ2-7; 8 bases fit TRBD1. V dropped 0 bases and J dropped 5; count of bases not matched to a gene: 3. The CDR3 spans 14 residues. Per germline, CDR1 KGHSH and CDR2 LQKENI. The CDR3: CASSPPQGDNEQYF. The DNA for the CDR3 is TGTGCCAGCTCACCACCACAGGGGGATAACGAGCAGTACTTC. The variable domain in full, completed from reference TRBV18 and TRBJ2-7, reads NAGVMQNPRHLVRRRGQEARLRCSPMKGHSHVYWYRQLPEEGLKFMVYLQKENIIDESGMPKERFSAEFPKEGPSILRIQQVVRGDSAAYFCASSPPQGDNEQYFGPGTRLTVT.

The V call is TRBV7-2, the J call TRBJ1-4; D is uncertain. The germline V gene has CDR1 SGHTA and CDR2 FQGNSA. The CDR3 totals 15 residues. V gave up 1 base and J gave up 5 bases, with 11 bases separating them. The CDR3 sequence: CASSLDPARNEKLFF. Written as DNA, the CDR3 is TGTGCCAGCAGCTTAGATCCGGCAAGAAATGAAAAACTGTTTTTT.

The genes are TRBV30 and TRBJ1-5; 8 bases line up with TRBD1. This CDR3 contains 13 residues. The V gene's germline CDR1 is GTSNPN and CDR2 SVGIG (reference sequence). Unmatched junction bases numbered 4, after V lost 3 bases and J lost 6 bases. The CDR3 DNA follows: TGTGCCTGGAGCGCAGGGGGCGTTCAGCCCCAGCATTTT. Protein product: CAWSAGGVQPQHF.

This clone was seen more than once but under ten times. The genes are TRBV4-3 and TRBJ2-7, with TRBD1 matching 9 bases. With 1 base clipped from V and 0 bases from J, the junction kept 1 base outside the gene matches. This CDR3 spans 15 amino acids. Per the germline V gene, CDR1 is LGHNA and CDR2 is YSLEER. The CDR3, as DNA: TGCGCCAGCAGCCAAGCACAGGGGGCCTCCTACGAGCAGTACTTC. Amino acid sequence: CASSQAQGASYEQYF.

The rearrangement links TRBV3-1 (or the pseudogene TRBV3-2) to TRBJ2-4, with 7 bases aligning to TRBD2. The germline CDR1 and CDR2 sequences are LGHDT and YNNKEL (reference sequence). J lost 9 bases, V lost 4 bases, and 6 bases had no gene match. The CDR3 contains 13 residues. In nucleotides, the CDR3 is TGTGCCAGCAGCCCGTTCGAGCGGGGCATTCAGTACTTC. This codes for CASSPFERGIQYF.

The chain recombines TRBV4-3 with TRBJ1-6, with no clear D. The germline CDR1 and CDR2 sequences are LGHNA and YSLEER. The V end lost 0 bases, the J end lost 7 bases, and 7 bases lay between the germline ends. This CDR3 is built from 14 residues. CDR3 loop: CASSQDWGNSPLHF. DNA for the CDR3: TGCGCCAGCAGCCAAGATTGGGGAAATTCACCCCTCCACTTT.

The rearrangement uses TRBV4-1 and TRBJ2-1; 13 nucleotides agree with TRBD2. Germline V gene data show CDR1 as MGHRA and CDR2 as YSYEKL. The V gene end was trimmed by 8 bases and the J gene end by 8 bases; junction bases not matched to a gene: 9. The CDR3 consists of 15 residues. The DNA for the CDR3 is TGCGCCAGCGGGGGCCCGGGACTAGCGGGGTATGAGCAGTTCTTC. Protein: CASGGPGLAGYEQFF.

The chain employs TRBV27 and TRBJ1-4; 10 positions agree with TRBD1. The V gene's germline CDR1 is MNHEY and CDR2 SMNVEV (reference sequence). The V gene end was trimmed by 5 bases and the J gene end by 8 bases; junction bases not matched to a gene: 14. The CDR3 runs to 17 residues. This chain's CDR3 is CASSKIAVTGGGEKLFF. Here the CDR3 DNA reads TGTGCCAGCAGTAAAATAGCGGTGACAGGGGGCGGGGAAAAACTGTTTTTT.

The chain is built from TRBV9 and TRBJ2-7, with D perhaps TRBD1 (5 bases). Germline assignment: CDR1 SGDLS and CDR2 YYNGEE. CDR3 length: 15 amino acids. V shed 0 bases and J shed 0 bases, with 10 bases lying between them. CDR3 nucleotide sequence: TGTGCCAGCAGCGTAGAAATGGACAACTCCTACGAGCAGTACTTC. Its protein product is CASSVEMDNSYEQYF.

CDR3 nucleotides: TGTGCCAGCAGCCTCCAAGAGACCCAGTACTTC. This gives the protein CASSLQETQYF. The chain links TRBV28 to TRBJ2-5; D unclear. V was pared by 6 bases and J by 1 base, with 3 bases between. Germline V CDR1 and CDR2: MDHEN, SYDVKM. The CDR3 is made up of 11 amino acids.

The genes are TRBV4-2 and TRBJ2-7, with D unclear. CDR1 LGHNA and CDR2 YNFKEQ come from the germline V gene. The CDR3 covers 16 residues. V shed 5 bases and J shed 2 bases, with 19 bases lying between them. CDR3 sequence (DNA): TGTGCCAGCAGCATGGAACTCGGTTTCCCCACCTACGAGCAGTACTTC. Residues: CASSMELGFPTYEQYF.

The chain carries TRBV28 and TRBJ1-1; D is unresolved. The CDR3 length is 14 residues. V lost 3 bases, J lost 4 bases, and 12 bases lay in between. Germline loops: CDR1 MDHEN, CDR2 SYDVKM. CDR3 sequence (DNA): TGTGCCAGCAGTTTGGACCCTGCTTCCACTGAAGCTTTCTTT. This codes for CASSLDPASTEAFF.

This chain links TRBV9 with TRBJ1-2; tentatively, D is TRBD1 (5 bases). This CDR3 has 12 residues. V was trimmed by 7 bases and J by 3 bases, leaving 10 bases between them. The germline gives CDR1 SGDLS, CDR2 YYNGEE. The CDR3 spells CASRDRHYGYTF. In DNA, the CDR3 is TGTGCCAGCCGGGACCGTCACTATGGCTACACCTTC.

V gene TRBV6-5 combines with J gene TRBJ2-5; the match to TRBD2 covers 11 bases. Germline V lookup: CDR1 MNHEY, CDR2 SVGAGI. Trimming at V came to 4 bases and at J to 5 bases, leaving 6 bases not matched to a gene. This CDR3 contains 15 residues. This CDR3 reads CASSFLAGGYETQYF. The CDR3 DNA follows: TGTGCCAGCAGTTTCCTAGCGGGGGGTTATGAGACCCAGTACTTC.

The chain's CDR3 is CASTFWGENTEAFF. Here the CDR3 DNA reads TGTGCCAGCACCTTCTGGGGCGAGAACACTGAAGCTTTCTTT. The chain carries TRBV6-6 and TRBJ1-1, with D possibly TRBD1 on 5 matching bases. Per the germline V gene, CDR1 is MNHNY and CDR2 is SVGAGI (reference sequence). The ends were cut back, 7 bases at V and 1 base at J, with 13 bases in the middle. The CDR3 is 14 amino acids.

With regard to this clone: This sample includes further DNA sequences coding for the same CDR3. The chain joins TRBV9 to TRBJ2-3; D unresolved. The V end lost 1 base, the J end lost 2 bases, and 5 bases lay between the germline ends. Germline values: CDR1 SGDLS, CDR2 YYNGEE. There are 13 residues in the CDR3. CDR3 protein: CASSVWVTDTQYF. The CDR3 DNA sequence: TGTGCCAGCAGCGTATGGGTCACAGATACGCAGTATTTT.

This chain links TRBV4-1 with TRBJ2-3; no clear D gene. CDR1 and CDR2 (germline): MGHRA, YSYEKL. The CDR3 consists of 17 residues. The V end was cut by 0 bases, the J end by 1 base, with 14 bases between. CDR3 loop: CASSQEGNGVGTDTQYF. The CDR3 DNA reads TGCGCCAGCAGCCAAGAAGGCAATGGCGTCGGCACAGATACGCAGTATTTT.

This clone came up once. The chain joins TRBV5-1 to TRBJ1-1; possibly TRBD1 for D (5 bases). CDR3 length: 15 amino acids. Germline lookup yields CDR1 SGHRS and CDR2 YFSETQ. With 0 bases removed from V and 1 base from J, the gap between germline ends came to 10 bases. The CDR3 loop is CASSLEGPGNTEAFF. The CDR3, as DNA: TGCGCCAGCAGCTTGGAGGGACCCGGGAACACTGAAGCTTTCTTT.

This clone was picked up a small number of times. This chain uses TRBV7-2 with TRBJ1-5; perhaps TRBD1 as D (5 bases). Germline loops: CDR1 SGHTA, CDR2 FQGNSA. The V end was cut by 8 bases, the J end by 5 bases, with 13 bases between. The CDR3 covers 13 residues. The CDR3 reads CASGPGVYQPQHF. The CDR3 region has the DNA TGTGCCAGCGGTCCGGGGGTCTATCAGCCCCAGCATTTT.